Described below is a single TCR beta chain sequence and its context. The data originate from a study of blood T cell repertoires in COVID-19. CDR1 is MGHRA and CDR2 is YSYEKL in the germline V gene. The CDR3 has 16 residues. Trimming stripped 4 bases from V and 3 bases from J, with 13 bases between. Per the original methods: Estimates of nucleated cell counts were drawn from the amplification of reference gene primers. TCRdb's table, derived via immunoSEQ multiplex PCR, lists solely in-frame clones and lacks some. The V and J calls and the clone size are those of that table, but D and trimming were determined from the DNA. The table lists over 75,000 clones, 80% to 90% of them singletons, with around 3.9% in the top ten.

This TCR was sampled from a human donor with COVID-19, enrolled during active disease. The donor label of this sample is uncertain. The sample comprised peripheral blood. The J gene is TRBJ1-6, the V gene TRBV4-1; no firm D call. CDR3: CASSLPPGIYNSPLHF. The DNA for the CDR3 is TGCGCCAGCAGCCTCCCGCCGGGTATCTATAATTCACCCCTCCACTTT.